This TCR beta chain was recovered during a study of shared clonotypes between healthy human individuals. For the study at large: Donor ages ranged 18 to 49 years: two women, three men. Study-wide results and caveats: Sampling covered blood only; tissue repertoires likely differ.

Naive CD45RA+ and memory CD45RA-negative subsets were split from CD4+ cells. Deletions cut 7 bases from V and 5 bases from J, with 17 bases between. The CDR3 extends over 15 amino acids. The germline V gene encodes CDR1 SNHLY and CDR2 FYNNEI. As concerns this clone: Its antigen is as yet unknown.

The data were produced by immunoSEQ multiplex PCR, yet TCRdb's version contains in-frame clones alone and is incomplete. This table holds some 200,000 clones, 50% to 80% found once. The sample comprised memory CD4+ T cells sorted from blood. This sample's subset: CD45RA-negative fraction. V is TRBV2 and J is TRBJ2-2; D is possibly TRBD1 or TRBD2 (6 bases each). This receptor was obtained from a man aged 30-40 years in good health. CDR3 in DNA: TGTGCCAGCACCTTAGGGGGGACCCTTACCGGGGAGCTGTTTTTT. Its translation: CASTLGGTLTGELFF.